The entry that follows covers one TCR beta chain sequence. Its cognate antigen is unknown. This CDR3 is built from 17 residues. With 2 bases clipped from V and 5 bases from J, the junction kept 10 bases outside the gene matches. The V gene's germline CDR1 is SGHDT and CDR2 YYEEEE. The sample originates from a study of T cell responses to AZD1222 COVID-19 vaccine. Study-wide background: Some second doses came at about 4 weeks and others at about 12 weeks; these were pooled.

Study-level results: In a largely white British group with more females than males, clonal diversity was possibly underestimated. Dominant at 160-218 and 743-854, vaccine-associated CD4 TCRs also spanned spike.

Sequencing was performed with immunoSEQ multiplex PCR; in TCRdb, only in-frame clones are kept and a portion is missing. The sample has 70,000 to 90,000 clones, 90% seen once; the top ten hold around 3%. This sequence joins TRBV5-6 and TRBJ2-2, with 9 positions matching TRBD1. The sample consisted of peripheral blood, taken on day 0 of AZD1222 vaccination. The sequence was collected from an adult in good health. CDR3 sequence: CASSFVSGQGRTGELFF. For the CDR3, the DNA is TGTGCCAGCAGCTTCGTGTCGGGACAGGGTCGTACCGGGGAGCTGTTTTTT.